Below, 3 T cell receptor beta chains from the same sample are listed, as sequenced in a study of low-dose radiotherapy and immunotherapy resistance in tumors. Time point noted: after trial treatment. Documented treatment: LDRT plus nivolumab, ipilimumab, low-dose cyclophosphamide and aspirin (RACIN trial). Priming of first-strand cDNA relied on TRAV- and TRBV-specific primers (covering alpha and beta chains). TCRs were put through 20 to 25 PCR cycles of amplification with Phusion. A constant-region primer and the V-primer adapter served as the primer pair. TCRdb recomputed calls from the reads with MiXCR, one row per CDR3 protein. The sample records around 84,000 distinct CDR3 sequences, 15% to 20% being singletons. The sequenced sample was PBMCs, obtained after low-dose radiotherapy plus immunotherapy. Receptors were obtained from a male donor with prostate cancer.

There are many counts of this clonotype. V gene TRBV20-1 combines with J gene TRBJ2-5; D gene ambiguous. The CDR3 spans 13 residues. Trimming left V 5 bases short and J 3 bases short, with 13 bases between. Germline values: CDR1 DFQATT, CDR2 SNEGSKA (reference sequence). Here the CDR3 reads CSASTTAKETQYF. As DNA, the CDR3 is TGCAGTGCTTCCACTACGGCCAAAGAGACCCAGTACTTC.

This clonotype was seen at least ten times. The rearrangement links TRBV7-2 to TRBJ2-1; 7 bases are shared with TRBD1. This CDR3 region has 14 residues. V lost 6 bases, J lost 8 bases, and 10 bases stayed unmatched. Germline loops: CDR1 SGHTA, CDR2 FQGNSA. CDR3 in amino acids: CASSKDRSLDEQFF. The CDR3, as DNA: TGTGCCAGCAGTAAGGACAGGTCCTTGGATGAGCAGTTCTTC.

Remarks on this clonotype: With a far larger clone one base away, a read error is the likely cause. This chain connects TRBV4-3 to TRBJ2-7; 11 bases align to TRBD1. CDR3 length: 16 amino acids. CDR1 is LGHNA, CDR2 YSLEER, per germline. Trimming cost V 2 bases and J 3 bases; bases outside gene matches: 6. This chain's CDR3 is CASSQRPGTGGYEQYF. The CDR3 DNA follows: TGCGCCAGCAGCCAACGGCCCGGGACAGGGGGCTACGAGCAGTACTTC.